This is a list of T cell receptor beta chains from one sample in a study of blood T cell repertoires in COVID-19. TCRdb keeps only in-frame clones here, not all; method: immunoSEQ multiplex PCR. The top ten hold approximately 9.8% of the sample, which has around 330,000 clones, around 91% seen once. The source material was PBMCs or T cells enriched from blood (not recorded which). Every receptor here comes from a woman between 40 and 50 years old who had recovered from COVID-19. Both conserved end residues are trimmed from each CDR3. Each record gives: clone size, V gene, CDR3 length, J gene, CDR3 protein. Clone size, where shown, is once, few, many, or a class for clones that have expanded.

.,TRBV7-7,13,TRBJ2-2,ASSSTSVNTGELF
.,TRBV9,14,TRBJ2-1,ASSGRSTGGINEQF
.,TRBV12-3/TRBV12-4,11,TRBJ2-7,ASSLEQIYEQY
.,TRBV2,11,TRBJ1-5,ASGRGEHQPQH
.,TRBV6-4,12,TRBJ2-2,ASSKNQGAGELF
few,TRBV27,14,TRBJ1-4,ASSLSPSGPNEKLF
.,TRBV9,10,TRBJ2-2,ASSVQTGELF
.,TRBV10-3,12,TRBJ2-7,AIRLGQGGYEQY
.,TRBV7-9,10,TRBJ1-2,ASSSTGVGYT
.,TRBV6-4,14,TRBJ1-6,ASSGTQGTQGSPLH
.,TRBV28,15,TRBJ1-1,ASSLPGQGKGNTEAF
.,TRBV7-9,14,TRBJ2-3,ASSLAAGGPTDTQY
.,TRBV19,12,TRBJ1-2,ASSISTNSYGYT
.,TRBV11-2,12,TRBJ2-1,ASQIGLAGEEQF